A selection of T cell receptor beta chains follows, all from one sample in a study of cytomegalovirus exposure and HLA in healthy donors. Using immunoSEQ multiplex PCR, the repertoire was profiled, and TCRdb retains in-frame clones only, with some absent. The sample contains over 100,000 clones, over 60% of which appear only once. Sequencing was done on a sample of PBMCs. The receptors derive from a woman aged 18-29 years in good health and CMV-seropositive. The CDR3 runs from the conserved cysteine through the conserved F or W. D genes are given only for firm matches. Expanded clones get a size class; other rows say once, few or many, or leave the size out.

d_call,clone_size,j_call,v_call,cdr3_aa,cdr3_nt
NA,NA,TRBJ2-1,TRBV7-2,CASSIMTWQDEQIF,TGTGCCAGCAGCATAATGACGTGGCAGGATGAGCAGATCTTC
NA,NA,TRBJ2-2,TRBV10-3,CAIMPPGTGELFF,TGTGCCATCATGCCCCCGGGCACCGGGGAGCTGTTTTTT
NA,NA,TRBJ2-7,TRBV19,CASSRSPGNDRSDTSYEQYF,TGTGCCAGTAGCCGCTCCCCCGGAAACGACAGGTCCGACACCTCCTACGAGCAGTACTTC
TRBD2,once,TRBJ2-7,TRBV5-6,CASSLGWGGYEQYF,TGTGCCAGCAGCTTGGGCTGGGGGGGCTACGAGCAGTACTTC
TRBD2,NA,TRBJ2-3,TRBV9,CASSVGTSAFTDTQYF,TGTGCCAGCAGCGTAGGAACTAGCGCCTTTACAGATACGCAGTATTTT
NA,NA,TRBJ2-6,TRBV28,CASTSRGAGANVLTF,TGTGCCAGCACTTCCCGCGGGGCTGGGGCCAACGTCCTGACTTTC
NA,NA,TRBJ2-7,TRBV13,CASSLGGLTTRGDYEQYF,TGTGCCAGCAGCCTAGGGGGACTCACGACCCGGGGCGATTACGAGCAGTACTTC
TRBD1,NA,TRBJ2-7,TRBV19,CASSTGQGLYEQYF,TGTGCCAGTAGTACTGGACAGGGTTTGTACGAGCAGTACTTC
TRBD2,NA,TRBJ2-7,TRBV13,CASSPGLAGYYEQYF,TGTGCCAGCAGCCCGGGGTTAGCGGGATACTACGAGCAGTACTTC
TRBD1,once,TRBJ2-4,TRBV5-4,CASSSGTGGDSAKNIQYF,TGTGCCAGCAGCTCTGGGACAGGGGGCGACTCTGCCAAAAACATTCAGTACTTC
TRBD2,NA,TRBJ2-1,TRBV5-1,CASTWTSGRGEQFF,TGCGCCAGCACCTGGACTAGCGGGAGGGGTGAGCAGTTCTTC
NA,many,TRBJ1-5,TRBV7-9,CASSFEGLGPQHF,TGTGCCAGCAGCTTCGAGGGCTTAGGGCCCCAGCATTTT
TRBD2,NA,TRBJ2-2,TRBV7-2,CASSLTGGGGELFF,TGTGCCAGCAGCTTAACGGGCGGGGGCGGGGAGCTGTTTTTT
NA,NA,TRBJ2-2,TRBV7-9,CASSLAEGTGELFF,TGTGCCAGCAGCTTAGCTGAGGGTACCGGGGAGCTGTTTTTT
TRBD1,NA,TRBJ2-1,TRBV15,CATSRDLGGLSPNEQFF,TGTGCCACCAGCAGAGATCTAGGGGGCCTCTCACCTAATGAGCAGTTCTTC
NA,NA,TRBJ2-2,TRBV6-5,CASSYGLGTGELFF,TGTGCCAGCAGTTACGGGCTGGGCACCGGGGAGCTGTTTTTT
NA,NA,TRBJ1-6,TRBV6-5,CASSYSHSSPLHF,TGTGCCAGCAGTTACTCCCACAGTTCACCCCTCCACTTT
TRBD2,NA,TRBJ2-1,TRBV5-8,CASSRGLAPTDEQFF,TGTGCCAGCAGCCGGGGACTAGCGCCGACCGATGAGCAGTTCTTC
TRBD2,NA,TRBJ2-1,TRBV13,CASSLGGREQFF,TGTGCCAGCAGCTTGGGCGGGAGGGAGCAGTTCTTC
TRBD1,NA,TRBJ1-3,TRBV19,CASSIGARGPGNTIYF,TGTGCCAGTAGTATTGGGGCCAGGGGGCCTGGAAACACCATATATTTT
NA,few,TRBJ2-3,TRBV5-5,CASSLASRPYSTDTQYF,TGTGCCAGCAGCTTGGCCTCTAGGCCCTATAGCACAGATACGCAGTATTTT
NA,once,TRBJ2-1,TRBV19,CASSLGVGASNEQFF,TGTGCCAGTAGCCTGGGTGTGGGGGCCAGTAATGAGCAGTTCTTC
NA,NA,TRBJ1-1,TRBV19,CASSPPGRAWTEAFF,TGTGCCAGTAGTCCACCGGGTCGAGCTTGGACTGAAGCTTTCTTT
NA,NA,TRBJ1-1,TRBV2,CASLRGVDTEAFF,TGTGCCAGTCTCCGGGGGGTGGACACTGAAGCTTTCTTT
TRBD1,few,TRBJ2-1,TRBV27,CASSFRGTGTYNEQFF,TGTGCCAGCAGTTTTCGTGGGACAGGGACTTACAATGAGCAGTTCTTC
NA,NA,TRBJ1-1,TRBV6-5,CASSGTETNTEAFF,TGTGCCAGCAGTGGCACAGAGACGAACACTGAAGCTTTCTTT
TRBD2,NA,TRBJ2-7,TRBV29-1,CSVAIAGVYEQYF,TGCAGCGTCGCAATAGCGGGAGTCTACGAGCAGTACTTC
TRBD1,once,TRBJ2-1,TRBV25-1,CASRGTGTHNEQFF,TGTGCCAGCAGGGGGACAGGGACCCACAATGAGCAGTTCTTC
NA,few,TRBJ2-7,TRBV6-5,CASSYSARYEQYF,TGTGCCAGCAGTTACTCAGCCCGCTACGAGCAGTACTTC
NA,NA,TRBJ1-3,TRBV9,CASSGVKEETGNTIYF,TGTGCCAGCAGCGGAGTCAAGGAGGAGACTGGAAACACCATATATTTT
NA,NA,TRBJ1-1,TRBV30,CAWSRVRYTEAFF,TGTGCCTGGAGCAGGGTAAGGTACACTGAAGCTTTCTTT
TRBD2,NA,TRBJ2-6,TRBV30,CAWKGLAGGAGANVLTF,TGTGCCTGGAAGGGACTAGCGGGAGGTGCTGGGGCCAACGTCCTGACTTTC